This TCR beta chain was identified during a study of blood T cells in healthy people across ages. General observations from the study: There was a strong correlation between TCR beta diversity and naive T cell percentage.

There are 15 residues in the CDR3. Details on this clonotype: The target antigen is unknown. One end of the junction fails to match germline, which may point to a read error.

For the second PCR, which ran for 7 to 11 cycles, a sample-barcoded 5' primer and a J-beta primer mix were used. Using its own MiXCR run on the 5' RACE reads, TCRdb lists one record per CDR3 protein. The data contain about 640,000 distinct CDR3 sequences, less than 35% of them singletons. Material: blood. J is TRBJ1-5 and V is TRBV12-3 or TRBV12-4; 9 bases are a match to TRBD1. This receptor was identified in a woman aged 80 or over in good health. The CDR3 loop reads CAGSLTGGGNQPQHF. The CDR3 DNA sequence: TGTGCCGGCAGTCTTACAGGGGGCGGCAATCAGCCCCAGCATTTT.